The 31 T cell receptor beta chains below come from one sample, sequenced in a study of cytomegalovirus exposure and HLA in healthy donors. Use of 60 Vbeta and 13 Jbeta primers characterized the PCR. The table came from immunoSEQ multiplex PCR; TCRdb's copy has only in-frame clones and leaves some out. The sample lists some 150,000 clones; around 80% were seen once. Sample: PBMCs. The source is a woman aged 25 to 45 in good health and CMV-seropositive.

V gene TRBV9 combines with J gene TRBJ1-1; no firm D call. CDR3 size: 13 residues. Germline V gene lookup returns CDR1 SGDLS and CDR2 YYNGEE. Trimming took 4 bases from V and 5 from J, leaving 12 bases between them. This CDR3 reads CASSPSERTEAFF. The DNA for the CDR3 is TGTGCCAGCAGCCCTTCGGAGCGTACTGAAGCTTTCTTT.

The chain uses TRBV6-6 and TRBJ1-1, with D possibly TRBD1 on 5 matching bases. The ends were cut back, 10 bases at V and 0 bases at J, with 21 bases in the middle. The CDR3 loop spans 16 amino acids. Germline-derived CDR1 and CDR2 are MNHNY and SVGAGI (reference sequence). This CDR3 reads CATSRWGVLMNTEAFF. The CDR3 DNA reads TGTGCCACCTCTAGGTGGGGGGTCCTCATGAACACTGAAGCTTTCTTT.

V is TRBV7-9 and J is TRBJ1-6; D not certain. Trimming removed 5 bases at V and 8 bases at J, with 19 bases between. Germline V gives CDR1 SEHNR, CDR2 FQNEAQ (reference sequence). The CDR3 runs 16 residues. CDR3: CASSPMGRAWYSPLHF. CDR3 bases: TGTGCCAGCAGCCCAATGGGGAGGGCATGGTATTCACCCCTCCACTTT.

The V call is TRBV7-3, the J call TRBJ2-2, with 9 positions matching TRBD1. V trimming: 5 bases; J trimming: 5 bases; junction bases outside the gene matches: 15. Germline values: CDR1 SGHTA, CDR2 FQGTGA. There are 18 residues in the CDR3. The CDR3 sequence: CASSPSYGTGRGTGELFF. CDR3 bases: TGTGCCAGCAGCCCCTCATACGGGACAGGGAGGGGAACCGGGGAGCTGTTTTTT.

V gene TRBV7-3 combines with J gene TRBJ2-1; a possible D gene is TRBD2 (7 bases). The V and J ends lost 2 bases and 5 bases respectively, with 13 bases between them. The germline V gene has CDR1 SGHTA and CDR2 FQGTGA. This CDR3 region has 15 residues. CDR3 residues: CASSLRGGADNEQFF. DNA for the CDR3: TGTGCCAGCAGCTTACGAGGGGGGGCGGACAATGAGCAGTTCTTC.

The chain joins TRBV9 to TRBJ1-5, with unresolved D. In germline, CDR1 is SGDLS, CDR2 YYNGEE. The CDR3 loop spans 17 amino acids. Trimming pared 0 bases from V and 1 base from J, leaving 14 bases between. This CDR3 is CASSVVFPGKSNQPQHF. CDR3 nucleotides: TGTGCCAGCAGCGTAGTTTTCCCGGGGAAGAGCAATCAGCCCCAGCATTTT.

Only a few counts were recorded for this clone. The CDR3: CASSSTGMKQPQHF. As DNA, the CDR3 is TGTGCCAGCAGTTCGACAGGGATGAAACAGCCCCAGCATTTT. This sequence joins TRBV6-1 and TRBJ1-5; 7 positions match TRBD1. CDR1 is MNHNS, CDR2 SASEGT, per germline. The CDR3 has 14 amino acids. V dropped 5 bases and J dropped 7; count of bases not matched to a gene: 8.

In DNA, the CDR3 is TGCGCCAGCAGACCGGACAGGGGAGGAGGGGGCTACACCTTC. Amino acid sequence: CASRPDRGGGGYTF. The J gene is TRBJ1-2, the V gene TRBV5-1; 9 nucleotides align to TRBD1. The CDR3 length is 14 residues. The J segment lost 8 bases and the V segment lost 5 bases, leaving 10 bases of the junction unmatched. The germline V gene has CDR1 SGHRS and CDR2 YFSETQ. Looking up the rest from reference TRBV5-1 and TRBJ1-2 gives the full variable domain: KAGVTQTPRYLIKTRGQQVTLSCSPISGHRSVSWYQQTPGQGLQFLFEYFSETQRNKGNFPGRFSGRQFSNSRSEMNVSTLELGDSALYLCASRPDRGGGGYTFGSGTRLTVV.

This rearrangement joins TRBV5-8 to TRBJ1-1, with D perhaps TRBD1 (6 bases). Looked up from germline, CDR1 is SGHTS and CDR2 is YDEGEE. CDR3 size: 15 residues. V was cut by 4 bases and J by 3 bases, with 16 bases left in between. CDR3 bases: TGTGCCAGCAGCGTACAGGGCACCACTGACACTGAAGCTTTCTTT. Translation gives CASSVQGTTDTEAFF.

The chain has TRBV19 and TRBJ1-2; 10 nucleotides line up with TRBD1. The germline V gene has CDR1 LNHDA and CDR2 SQIVND (reference sequence). J gave up 5 bases and V 4 bases, and 10 bases lay outside the gene matches. The CDR3 contains 16 residues. The CDR3 coding sequence is TGTGCCAGTAGTACCCCCGACCGGGACAGGGGTTATGGCTACACCTTC. Residues: CASSTPDRDRGYGYTF.

This rearrangement joins TRBV5-6 to TRBJ1-1; TRBD1 is a possible D gene (5 bases). The V gene's germline CDR1 is SGHDT and CDR2 YYEEEE. V lost 3 bases and J lost 5, with 14 bases in between. The CDR3 is 14 amino acids. CDR3 nucleotide sequence: TGTGCCAGCAGCTCGGGGGTCGTGGGGACTGAAGCTTTCTTT. It translates to CASSSGVVGTEAFF.

V gene TRBV19 combines with J gene TRBJ2-7; perhaps TRBD1 as D (6 bases). Germline V lookup: CDR1 LNHDA, CDR2 SQIVND (reference sequence). V was pared by 5 bases and J by 5 bases, with 10 bases between. The CDR3 has 12 amino acids. CDR3 sequence reads: CASSVTGNEQYF. CDR3 coding DNA: TGTGCCAGTAGTGTTACAGGGAACGAGCAGTACTTC.

The rearrangement uses TRBV9 and TRBJ2-7, with TRBD2 identical over 12 bases. V gave up 4 bases and J gave up 2 bases; unmatched junction bases: 4. The CDR3 runs to 15 residues. The germline V gene encodes CDR1 SGDLS and CDR2 YYNGEE. CDR3 sequence: CASSPGLAGTYEQYF. The CDR3 bases are TGTGCCAGCAGCCCCGGACTAGCGGGGACCTACGAGCAGTACTTC. Based on the CDR3 plus reference TRBV9 and TRBJ2-7, the full variable domain is DSGVTQTPKHLITATGQRVTLRCSPRSGDLSVYWYQQSLDQGLQFLIQYYNGEERAKGNILERFSAQQFPDLHSELNLSSLELGDSALYFCASSPGLAGTYEQYFGPGTRLTVT.

The chain combines TRBV9 with TRBJ2-7; 11 bases match TRBD2. CDR3 length: 14 residues. The V segment lost 0 bases and the J segment 6 bases; nucleotides outside the gene matches: 2. From germline, CDR1 is SGDLS and CDR2 YYNGEE. The DNA for the CDR3 is TGTGCCAGCAGCGTAGGACTAGCGGGGATCGAGCAGTACTTC. The encoded protein is CASSVGLAGIEQYF.

The V gene is TRBV5-4, the J gene TRBJ2-2, with TRBD1 matching 11 bases. The CDR3 is 15 residues long. The V and J ends lost 5 bases and 6 bases, in that order; junction bases with no gene match: 6. CDR1 SGHNT and CDR2 YYREEE come from the germline V gene (reference sequence). The CDR3 protein is CASSTGQGAPGELFF. The CDR3 bases are TGTGCCAGCAGTACCGGACAGGGGGCGCCCGGGGAGCTGTTTTTT. Combining the CDR3 with reference TRBV5-4 and TRBJ2-2 gives the whole variable domain ETGVTQSPTHLIKTRGQQVTLRCSSQSGHNTVSWYQQALGQGPQFIFQYYREEENGRGNFPPRFSGLQFPNYSSELNVNALELDDSALYLCASSTGQGAPGELFFGEGSRLTVL.

The V call is TRBV30, the J call TRBJ1-6; 9 bases line up with TRBD1. CDR3 length: 18 amino acids. With V trimmed by 3 bases and J by 1 base, 10 bases remained unmatched. Germline V gives CDR1 GTSNPN, CDR2 SVGIG (reference sequence). This chain's CDR3 is CAWRKGQGNLSYNSPLHF. CDR3 sequence (DNA): TGTGCCTGGAGGAAAGGACAGGGGAATTTGTCCTATAATTCACCCCTCCACTTT.

The rearrangement links TRBV28 to TRBJ1-3, with no clear D. The CDR3 totals 13 residues. Germline V gene sequence: CDR1 MDHEN, CDR2 SYDVKM. Trimming removed 4 bases at V and 7 bases at J, with 11 bases between. This chain's CDR3 is CASSSFYGNTIYF. The CDR3 DNA sequence: TGTGCCAGCAGTTCATTTTACGGGAACACCATATATTTT.

This clone was detected a few times. V gene TRBV4-3 combines with J gene TRBJ2-1, with 8 bases identical to TRBD2. Trimming at V came to 0 bases and at J to 5 bases, leaving 9 bases not matched to a gene. This CDR3 is built from 17 residues. Germline loops: CDR1 LGHNA, CDR2 YSLEER. The CDR3 reads CASSQDSYSGGDNEQFF. The CDR3 nucleotides are TGCGCCAGCAGCCAAGACTCCTACAGCGGGGGAGACAATGAGCAGTTCTTC.

V and J are TRBV7-2 and TRBJ2-7; 9 nucleotides match TRBD2. The CDR3 is 16 residues long. The J segment lost 3 bases and the V segment lost 1 base, leaving 7 bases of the junction unmatched. The germline V gene encodes CDR1 SGHTA and CDR2 FQGNSA. For the CDR3, the DNA is TGTGCCAGCAGCTTAGTAGGTACTAGCGGGCTCTACGAGCAGTACTTC. Its translation is CASSLVGTSGLYEQYF.

The chain combines TRBV5-1 with TRBJ2-7; TRBD2 aligns across 7 bases. CDR3 length equals 15 residues. The germline CDR1 and CDR2 sequences are SGHRS and YFSETQ. J gave up 2 bases and V 2 bases, and 7 bases lay outside the gene matches. The CDR3 here is CASSFRLAATYEQYF. DNA for the CDR3: TGCGCCAGCAGCTTTAGACTAGCCGCTACCTACGAGCAGTACTTC.

V and J are TRBV7-9 and TRBJ1-6, with TRBD1 as a possible D gene (5 bases). Germline values: CDR1 SEHNR, CDR2 FQNEAQ (reference sequence). CDR3 size: 13 residues. V was cut by 5 bases and J by 10 bases, with 12 bases left in between. This chain's CDR3 is CASSPGIRSPLHF. The CDR3 coding sequence is TGTGCCAGCAGCCCAGGGATTAGATCACCCCTCCACTTT.

The V gene is TRBV18, the J gene TRBJ2-5; D is perhaps TRBD1 (5 bases). The last part of the DNA fits TRBJ2-7 better; the J call may be wrong. The germline V gene has CDR1 KGHSH and CDR2 LQKENI. The CDR3 has 16 amino acids. This CDR3 reads CASSPRQGLSPYEQYF. Here the CDR3 DNA reads TGTGCCAGCTCACCCCGTCAGGGATTATCACCCTACGAGCAGTACTTC.

CDR3 protein: CSVRGQGNQPQHF. Written as DNA, the CDR3 is TGCAGCGTTCGGGGACAGGGGAATCAGCCCCAGCATTTT. The chain links TRBV29-1 to TRBJ1-5; TRBD1 agrees at 10 bases. CDR1 is SQVTM, CDR2 ANQGSEA, per germline. V lost 5 bases and J lost 4; bases outside the gene matches: 2. CDR3 size: 13 residues. Combining the CDR3 with reference TRBV29-1 and TRBJ1-5 gives the whole variable domain SAVISQKPSRDICQRGTSLTIQCQVDSQVTMMFWYRQQPGQSLTLIATANQGSEATYESGFVIDKFPISRPNLTFSTLTVSNMSPEDSSIYLCSVRGQGNQPQHFGDGTRLSIL.

The chain employs TRBV6-5 and TRBJ2-5; unclear D gene. The closer fit of TRBJ2-7 to the DNA end suggests the J call may be wrong. The CDR3 is 14 amino acids. Germline V CDR1 and CDR2: MNHEY, SVGAGI. This CDR3 reads CASSSAPSSYEQYF. In nucleotides, the CDR3 is TGTGCCAGCAGCTCCGCCCCGAGCTCCTACGAGCAGTACTTC.

This clone was picked up a small number of times. V gene TRBV5-4 combines with J gene TRBJ2-5, with 7 positions matching TRBD1. This CDR3 contains 15 residues. Germline trimming cut 0 bases from V and 0 bases from J; bases unmatched to any gene: 2. The V gene's germline CDR1 is SGHNT and CDR2 YYREEE (reference sequence). CDR3 DNA sequence: TGTGCCAGCAGCTTGGGACAGGGCTACCAAGAGACCCAGTACTTC. This gives the protein CASSLGQGYQETQYF.

V usage is TRBV7-2 and J usage is TRBJ2-3; the match to TRBD2 covers 12 bases. Per the germline V gene, CDR1 is SGHTA and CDR2 is FQGNSA. The CDR3 contains 17 residues. V shed 0 bases and J 7 bases; nucleotides not matched to a gene: 8. CDR3 loop: CASSLASSGGASNTQYF. DNA for the CDR3: TGTGCCAGCAGCTTAGCGTCTAGCGGGGGGGCCTCAAATACGCAGTATTTT.

This chain's CDR3 is CASTSGGRTDTQYF. The CDR3 bases are TGCGCCAGCACATCAGGGGGCAGGACAGATACGCAGTATTTT. This rearrangement joins TRBV5-1 to TRBJ2-3; 8 positions agree with TRBD1. The V gene end was trimmed by 6 bases and the J gene end by 3 bases; junction bases not matched to a gene: 6. Germline V lookup: CDR1 SGHRS, CDR2 YFSETQ. This CDR3 comprises 14 residues.

This chain joins TRBV11-2 and TRBJ2-1; 8 nucleotides match TRBD2. This CDR3 is built from 16 residues. The germline V gene encodes CDR1 SGHAT and CDR2 FQNNGV. The junction had 12 bases not matched to a gene; V was cut back by 7 bases and J by 4 bases. This chain's CDR3 is CASTLLFGGGYNEQFF. As DNA, the CDR3 is TGTGCCAGCACCCTGCTCTTTGGCGGGGGGTACAATGAGCAGTTCTTC.

In this sample, this clone turned up a few times. The chain links TRBV2 to TRBJ1-5; the D is unclear. Per germline, CDR1 SNHLY and CDR2 FYNNEI. V was shortened by 8 bases and J by 2 bases, with 13 bases between the two germline ends. The CDR3 covers 14 residues. The CDR3 here is CASAGVGGNQPQHF. In DNA, the CDR3 is TGTGCCAGCGCAGGCGTGGGCGGCAATCAGCCCCAGCATTTT. Supplemented by reference TRBV2 and TRBJ1-5, the full variable domain reads EPEVTQTPSHQVTQMGQEVILRCVPISNHLYFYWYRQILGQKVEFLVSFYNNEISEKSEIFDDQFSVERPDGSNFTLKIRSTKLEDSAMYFCASAGVGGNQPQHFGDGTRLSIL.

This chain connects TRBV7-9 to TRBJ1-1; the D gene is possibly TRBD1 (6 bases). There are 16 residues in the CDR3. Looked up from germline, CDR1 is SEHNR and CDR2 is FQNEAQ (reference sequence). V dropped 2 bases and J dropped 1 base, with 14 bases sitting between them. CDR3: CASSLFNYRANTEAFF. The CDR3 bases are TGTGCCAGCAGCTTATTTAATTACAGGGCGAACACTGAAGCTTTCTTT.

The V call is TRBV6-6, the J call TRBJ2-5; D possibly corresponds to TRBD2 (5 bases). Germline V gene lookup returns CDR1 MNHNY and CDR2 SVGAGI (reference sequence). The CDR3 runs 13 residues. Trimming stripped 5 bases from V and 5 bases from J, with 12 bases between. The CDR3 sequence: CASSPREGETQYF. The CDR3 DNA reads TGTGCCAGCAGTCCCCGGGAAGGGGAGACCCAGTACTTC.